Presented here are 10 T cell receptor beta chains from one specimen sequenced in a study of blood T cells in healthy people across ages. It was with a sample-barcoded 5' primer and a J-beta primer mix that a second PCR of about 6 to 12 cycles was run. Each CDR3 protein gets one entry after TCRdb re-called the 5' RACE reads with MiXCR. This table holds about 680,000 distinct CDR3 sequences, roughly 50% found once. The sample taken for sequencing was blood. The source of these receptors is a woman aged 55 to 70 in good health.

The rearrangement uses TRBV16 and TRBJ1-1, with D possibly TRBD1 on 6 matching bases. The V end was cut by 4 bases, the J end by 5 bases, with 14 bases between. Germline CDR1 and CDR2: KGHSY and FQNENV. The CDR3 has 14 amino acids. The CDR3 loop reads CASSLVTGFTEAFF. CDR3 nucleotides: TGTGCCAGCAGCCTAGTCACAGGGTTTACTGAAGCTTTCTTT.

The chain has TRBV7-2 and TRBJ2-6; TRBD2 agrees at 7 bases. CDR1 is SGHTA and CDR2 is FQGNSA in the germline V gene. This CDR3 is 17 amino acids long. V lost 6 bases to trimming and J lost 1 base; unmatched junction nucleotides: 9. The CDR3 spells CASRLGGGLSGANVLTF. The CDR3 region has the DNA TGTGCCAGCAGACTGGGGGGGGGACTGTCTGGGGCCAACGTCCTGACTTTC.

This clonotype was seen more than once but under ten times. The J gene is TRBJ2-1, the V gene TRBV5-1; D not certain. Germline CDR1 SGHRS, CDR2 YFSETQ. Trimming removed 5 bases from V and 4 bases from J, with 16 bases in between. The CDR3 totals 15 residues. The CDR3 coding sequence is TGCGCCAGCAGGTTGATGGGTCCCGCGTACAATGAGCAGTTCTTC. Amino acids: CASRLMGPAYNEQFF. The full variable domain, its missing parts supplied by reference TRBV5-1 and TRBJ2-1, is KAGVTQTPRYLIKTRGQQVTLSCSPISGHRSVSWYQQTPGQGLQFLFEYFSETQRNKGNFPGRFSGRQFSNSRSEMNVSTLELGDSALYLCASRLMGPAYNEQFFGPGTRLTVL.

Notes on this clonotype: One junction end disagrees with the germline gene, perhaps due to a read error. The chain carries TRBV28 and TRBJ1-1; 9 nucleotides line up with TRBD1. CDR1 and CDR2 (germline): MDHEN, SYDVKM. CDR3 length equals 15 residues. The CDR3, as DNA: TGTACCAGCAGAACAGGGGGCGGAGAGGACACTGAAGCTTTCTTT. Translation: CTSRTGGGEDTEAFF.

J is TRBJ2-3 and V is TRBV7-9; TRBD1 matches at 7 bases. The CDR3 runs to 17 residues. Germline V gene data show CDR1 as SEHNR and CDR2 as FQNEAQ (reference sequence). V gave up 4 bases and J gave up 2 bases; unmatched junction bases: 12. This CDR3 is CASSSYRDRRTTDTQYF. The CDR3 DNA sequence: TGTGCCAGCAGCTCCTATAGGGACAGACGAACCACAGATACGCAGTATTTT.

The chain links TRBV4-1 to TRBJ1-2; weak D call: TRBD1 (6 bases). Germline-derived CDR1 and CDR2 are MGHRA and YSYEKL. Trimming shortened V by 3 bases and J by 5 bases, and 16 bases separated the two germline ends. CDR3 length: 15 residues. CDR3: CASSHPGGRGYGYTF. The CDR3 coding sequence is TGCGCCAGCAGCCACCCGGGAGGCAGGGGTTATGGCTACACCTTC.

The V gene is TRBV29-1, the J gene TRBJ2-7; perhaps TRBD1 as D (6 bases). This CDR3 region has 14 residues. Germline V lookup: CDR1 SQVTM, CDR2 ANQGSEA. The V end lost 6 bases, the J end lost 3 bases, and 18 bases lay between the germline ends. CDR3 protein: CSVETGIGVYEQYF. The CDR3 nucleotides read TGCAGCGTCGAGACAGGTATAGGAGTCTACGAGCAGTACTTC.

The gene calls are TRBV10-3 and TRBJ2-1, with TRBD2 matching 8 bases. Trimming took 6 bases from V and 6 from J; bases not matched to a gene: 10. CDR3 length: 15 residues. Germline CDR1 ENHRY, CDR2 SYGVKD. CDR3 region: CAIREGTSLSNEQFF. The CDR3 nucleotides read TGTGCCATCAGGGAAGGGACTAGTTTATCCAATGAGCAGTTCTTC.

The genes are TRBV10-3 and TRBJ1-6; maybe TRBD1 (5 bases). V lost 7 bases, J lost 7 bases, and 11 bases lay in between. Looked up from germline, CDR1 is ENHRY and CDR2 is SYGVKD. The CDR3 is 13 residues long. The CDR3 sequence: CAITGQPNSPLHF. The CDR3 region has the DNA TGTGCCATCACAGGGCAGCCAAATTCACCCCTCCACTTT.

V and J are TRBV15 and TRBJ2-6; D is perhaps TRBD1 or TRBD2 (5 bases each). CDR3 size: 15 residues. Per germline, CDR1 LNHNV and CDR2 YYDKDF (reference sequence). V shed 4 bases and J shed 0 bases, with 7 bases lying between them. CDR3 loop: CATSKGSSGANVLTF. The CDR3 coding sequence is TGTGCCACCAGCAAGGGGAGCTCTGGGGCCAACGTCCTGACTTTC.